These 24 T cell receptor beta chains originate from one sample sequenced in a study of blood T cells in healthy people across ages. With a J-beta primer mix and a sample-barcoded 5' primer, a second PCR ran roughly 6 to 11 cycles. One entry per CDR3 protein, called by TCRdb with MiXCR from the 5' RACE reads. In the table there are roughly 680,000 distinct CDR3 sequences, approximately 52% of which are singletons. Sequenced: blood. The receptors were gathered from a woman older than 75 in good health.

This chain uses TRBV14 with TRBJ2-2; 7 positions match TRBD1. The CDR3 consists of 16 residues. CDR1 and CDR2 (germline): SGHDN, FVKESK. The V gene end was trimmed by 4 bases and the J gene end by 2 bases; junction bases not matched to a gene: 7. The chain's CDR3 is CASSRSDRINTGELFF. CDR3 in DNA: TGTGCCAGCAGCCGATCGGACAGGATCAACACCGGGGAGCTGTTTTTT.

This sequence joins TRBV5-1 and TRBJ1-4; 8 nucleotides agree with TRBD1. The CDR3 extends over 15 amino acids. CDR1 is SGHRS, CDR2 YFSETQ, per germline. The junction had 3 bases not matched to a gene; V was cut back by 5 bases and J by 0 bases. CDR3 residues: CASRQGGATNEKLFF. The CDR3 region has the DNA TGCGCCAGCAGACAGGGGGGCGCAACTAATGAAAAACTGTTTTTT.

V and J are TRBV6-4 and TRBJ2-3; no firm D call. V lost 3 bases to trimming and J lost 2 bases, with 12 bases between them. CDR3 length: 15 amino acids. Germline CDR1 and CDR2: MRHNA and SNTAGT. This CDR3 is CASSDQVDSTDTQYF. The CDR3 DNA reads TGTGCCAGCAGTGATCAGGTAGATTCCACAGATACGCAGTATTTT.

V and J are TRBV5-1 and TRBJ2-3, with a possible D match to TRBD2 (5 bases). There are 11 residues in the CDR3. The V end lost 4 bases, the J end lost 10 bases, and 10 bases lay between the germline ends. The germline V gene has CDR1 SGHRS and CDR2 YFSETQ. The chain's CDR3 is CASSDQEAQYF. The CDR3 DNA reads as TGCGCCAGCAGCGATCAGGAGGCGCAGTATTTT.

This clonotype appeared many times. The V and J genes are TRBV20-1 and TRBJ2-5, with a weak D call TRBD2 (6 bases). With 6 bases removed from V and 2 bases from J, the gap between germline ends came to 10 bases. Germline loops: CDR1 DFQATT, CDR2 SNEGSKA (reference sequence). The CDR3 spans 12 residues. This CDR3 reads CSAPSGQETQYF. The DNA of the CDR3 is TGCAGTGCCCCCAGCGGGCAAGAGACCCAGTACTTC.

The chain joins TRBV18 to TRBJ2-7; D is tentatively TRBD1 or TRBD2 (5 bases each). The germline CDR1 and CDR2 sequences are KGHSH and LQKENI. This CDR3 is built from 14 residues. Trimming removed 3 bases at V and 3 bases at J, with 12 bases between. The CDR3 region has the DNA TGTGCCAGCTCACCTATACTAGACAGCTACGAGCAGTACTTC. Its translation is CASSPILDSYEQYF.

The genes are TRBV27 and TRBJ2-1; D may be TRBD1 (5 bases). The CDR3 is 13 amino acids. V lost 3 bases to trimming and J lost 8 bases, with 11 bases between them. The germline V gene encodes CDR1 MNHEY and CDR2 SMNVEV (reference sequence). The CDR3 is CASSFAGSHEQFF. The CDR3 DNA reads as TGTGCCAGCAGTTTTGCAGGGTCCCATGAGCAGTTCTTC.

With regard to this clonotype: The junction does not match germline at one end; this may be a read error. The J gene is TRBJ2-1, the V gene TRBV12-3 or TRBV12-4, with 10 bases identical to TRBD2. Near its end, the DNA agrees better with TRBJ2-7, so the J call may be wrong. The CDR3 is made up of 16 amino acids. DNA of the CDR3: TGTGCCGGCAGCTCTTATAGCGGGAGGACCTACAATGAGCAGTACTTC. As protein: CAGSSYSGRTYNEQYF.

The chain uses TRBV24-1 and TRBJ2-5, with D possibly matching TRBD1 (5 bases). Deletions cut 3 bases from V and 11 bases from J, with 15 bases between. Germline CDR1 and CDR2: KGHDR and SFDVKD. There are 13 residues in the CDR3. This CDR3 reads CATSDINRNEQYF. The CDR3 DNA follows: TGTGCCACCAGTGATATCAACAGGAATGAGCAGTACTTC.

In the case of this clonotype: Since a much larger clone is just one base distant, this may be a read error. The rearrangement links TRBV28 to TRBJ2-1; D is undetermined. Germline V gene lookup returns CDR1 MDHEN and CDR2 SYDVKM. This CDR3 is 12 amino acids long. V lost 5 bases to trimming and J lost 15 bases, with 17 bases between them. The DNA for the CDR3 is TGTGCCAGCAGTGCCCGAGTCCGAAGGCGGTTCTTC. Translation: CASSARVRRRFF.

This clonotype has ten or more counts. The CDR3 DNA follows: TGTGCCAGCAGTTTATCTGGGAGGGGGAAACTGTTTTTT. Amino acid sequence: CASSLSGRGKLFF. The V call is TRBV27, the J call TRBJ1-4; a possible D gene is TRBD1 (6 bases). The germline gives CDR1 MNHEY, CDR2 SMNVEV (reference sequence). This CDR3 region has 13 residues. V was shortened by 0 bases and J by 11 bases, with 10 bases between the two germline ends.

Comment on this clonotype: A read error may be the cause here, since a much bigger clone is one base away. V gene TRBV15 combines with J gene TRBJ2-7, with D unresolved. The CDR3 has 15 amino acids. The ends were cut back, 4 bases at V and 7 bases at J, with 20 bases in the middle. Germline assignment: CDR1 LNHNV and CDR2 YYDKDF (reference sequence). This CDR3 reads CATSTNVDAYNEQYF. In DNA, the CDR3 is TGTGCCACCAGCACTAACGTAGATGCCTACAATGAGCAGTACTTC. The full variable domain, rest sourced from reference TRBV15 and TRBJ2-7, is DAMVIQNPRYQVTQFGKPVTLSCSQTLNHNVMYWYQQKSSQAPKLLFHYYDKDFNNEADTPDNFQSRRPNTSFCFLDIRSPGLGDTAMYLCATSTNVDAYNEQYFGPGTRLTVT.

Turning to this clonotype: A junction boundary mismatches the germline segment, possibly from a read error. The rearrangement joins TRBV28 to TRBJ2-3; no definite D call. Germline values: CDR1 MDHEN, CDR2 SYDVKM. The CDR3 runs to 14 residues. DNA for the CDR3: TGTGCCGGCAGTCACGGGCCTAGCACAGATACGCAGTATTTT. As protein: CAGSHGPSTDTQYF.

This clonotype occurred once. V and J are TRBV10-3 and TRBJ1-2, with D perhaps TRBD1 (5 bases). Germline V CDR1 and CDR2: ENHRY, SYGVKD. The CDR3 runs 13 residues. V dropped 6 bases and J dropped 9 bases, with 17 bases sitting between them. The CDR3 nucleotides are TGTGCCATCAGCGAGGACCCCCAGGGTCGCTACACCTTC. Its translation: CAISEDPQGRYTF.

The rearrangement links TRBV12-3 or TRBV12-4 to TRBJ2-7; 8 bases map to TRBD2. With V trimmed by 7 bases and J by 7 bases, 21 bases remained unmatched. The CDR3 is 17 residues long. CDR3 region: CASTDGELAAIYNEQYF. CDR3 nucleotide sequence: TGTGCCAGCACCGATGGGGAACTAGCGGCGATCTACAATGAGCAGTACTTC.

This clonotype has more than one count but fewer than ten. The CDR3 here is CSSGHPNTEAFF. As DNA, the CDR3 is TGCAGCTCGGGACACCCGAACACTGAAGCTTTCTTT. This chain joins TRBV29-1 and TRBJ1-1, with D perhaps TRBD1 (6 bases). The CDR3 loop spans 12 amino acids. V gave up 8 bases and J gave up 1 base, with 11 bases separating them. Germline V gene lookup returns CDR1 SQVTM and CDR2 ANQGSEA.

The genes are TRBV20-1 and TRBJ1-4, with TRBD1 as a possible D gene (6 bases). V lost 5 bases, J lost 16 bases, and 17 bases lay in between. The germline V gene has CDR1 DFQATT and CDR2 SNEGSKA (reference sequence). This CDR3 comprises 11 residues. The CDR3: CSAFDRTVQFF. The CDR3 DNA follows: TGCAGTGCTTTCGATAGGACAGTCCAGTTTTTT.

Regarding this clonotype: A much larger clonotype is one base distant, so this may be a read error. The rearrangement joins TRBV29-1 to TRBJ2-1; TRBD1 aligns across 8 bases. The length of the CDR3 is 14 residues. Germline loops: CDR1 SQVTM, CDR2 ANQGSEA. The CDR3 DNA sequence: TGCGGCGTTACCGGGACAGGCCACTACAATGAGCAGTTCTTC. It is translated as CGVTGTGHYNEQFF.

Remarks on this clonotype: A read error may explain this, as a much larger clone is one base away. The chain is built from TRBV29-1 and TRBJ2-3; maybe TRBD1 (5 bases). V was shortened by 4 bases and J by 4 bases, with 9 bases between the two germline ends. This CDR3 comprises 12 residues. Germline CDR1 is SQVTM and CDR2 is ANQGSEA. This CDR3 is CSVATAPDTQYF. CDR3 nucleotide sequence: TGCAGCGTTGCGACAGCGCCAGATACGCAGTATTTT.

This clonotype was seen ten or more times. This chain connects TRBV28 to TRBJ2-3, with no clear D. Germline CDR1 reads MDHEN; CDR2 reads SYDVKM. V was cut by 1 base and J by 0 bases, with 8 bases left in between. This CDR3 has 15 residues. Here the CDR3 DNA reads TGTGCCAGCAGTTTATCTGCAGCGAGCACAGATACGCAGTATTTT. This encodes CASSLSAASTDTQYF.

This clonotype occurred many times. The chain's CDR3 is CSVVSGRNEQFF. CDR3 nucleotide sequence: TGCAGCGTTGTTAGCGGGAGGAATGAGCAGTTCTTC. This chain links TRBV29-1 with TRBJ2-1; 10 nucleotides match TRBD2. The CDR3 length is 12 residues. Looked up from germline, CDR1 is SQVTM and CDR2 is ANQGSEA. J was trimmed by 7 bases and V by 4 bases; bases with no gene match: 1.

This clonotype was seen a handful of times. CDR3 DNA: TGTGCCAGCAGTCGCGGGAGGGACTACGAGCAGTACTTC. It codes for CASSRGRDYEQYF. The chain links TRBV2 to TRBJ2-7, with 9 bases that match TRBD2. V lost 5 bases and J lost 3; bases outside the gene matches: 2. Germline loops: CDR1 SNHLY, CDR2 FYNNEI. The CDR3 is made up of 13 amino acids. Full variable domain (outside the CDR3, taken from reference TRBV2 and TRBJ2-7): EPEVTQTPSHQVTQMGQEVILRCVPISNHLYFYWYRQILGQKVEFLVSFYNNEISEKSEIFDDQFSVERPDGSNFTLKIRSTKLEDSAMYFCASSRGRDYEQYFGPGTRLTVT.

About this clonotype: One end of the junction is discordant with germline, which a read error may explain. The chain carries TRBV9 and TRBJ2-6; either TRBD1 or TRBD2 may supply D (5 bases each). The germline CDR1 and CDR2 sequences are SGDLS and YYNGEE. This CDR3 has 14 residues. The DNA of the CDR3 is TGTGCCAGCAGCCCACTCGCTGGGGGCAACGTCCTGACTTTC. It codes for CASSPLAGGNVLTF.

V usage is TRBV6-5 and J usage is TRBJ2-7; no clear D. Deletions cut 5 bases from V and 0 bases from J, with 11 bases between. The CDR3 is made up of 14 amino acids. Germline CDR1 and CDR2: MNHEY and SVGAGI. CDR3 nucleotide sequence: TGTGCCAGCAGTCCCTGGTTGGCCTCCTACGAGCAGTACTTC. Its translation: CASSPWLASYEQYF.